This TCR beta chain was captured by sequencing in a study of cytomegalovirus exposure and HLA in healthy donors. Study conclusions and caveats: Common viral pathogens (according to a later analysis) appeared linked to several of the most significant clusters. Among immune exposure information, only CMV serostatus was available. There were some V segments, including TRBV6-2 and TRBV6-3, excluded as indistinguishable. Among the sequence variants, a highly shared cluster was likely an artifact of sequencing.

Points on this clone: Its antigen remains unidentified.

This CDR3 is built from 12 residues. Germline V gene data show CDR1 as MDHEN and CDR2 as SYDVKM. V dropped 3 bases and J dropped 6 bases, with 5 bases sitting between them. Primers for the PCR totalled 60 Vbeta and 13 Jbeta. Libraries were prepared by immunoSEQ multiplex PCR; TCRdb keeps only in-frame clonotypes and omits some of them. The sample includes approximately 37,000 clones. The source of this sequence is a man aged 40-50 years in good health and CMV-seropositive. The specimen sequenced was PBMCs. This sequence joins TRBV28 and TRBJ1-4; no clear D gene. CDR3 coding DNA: TGTGCCAGCAGTTTCCTTTATGAAAAACTGTTTTTT. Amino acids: CASSFLYEKLFF.